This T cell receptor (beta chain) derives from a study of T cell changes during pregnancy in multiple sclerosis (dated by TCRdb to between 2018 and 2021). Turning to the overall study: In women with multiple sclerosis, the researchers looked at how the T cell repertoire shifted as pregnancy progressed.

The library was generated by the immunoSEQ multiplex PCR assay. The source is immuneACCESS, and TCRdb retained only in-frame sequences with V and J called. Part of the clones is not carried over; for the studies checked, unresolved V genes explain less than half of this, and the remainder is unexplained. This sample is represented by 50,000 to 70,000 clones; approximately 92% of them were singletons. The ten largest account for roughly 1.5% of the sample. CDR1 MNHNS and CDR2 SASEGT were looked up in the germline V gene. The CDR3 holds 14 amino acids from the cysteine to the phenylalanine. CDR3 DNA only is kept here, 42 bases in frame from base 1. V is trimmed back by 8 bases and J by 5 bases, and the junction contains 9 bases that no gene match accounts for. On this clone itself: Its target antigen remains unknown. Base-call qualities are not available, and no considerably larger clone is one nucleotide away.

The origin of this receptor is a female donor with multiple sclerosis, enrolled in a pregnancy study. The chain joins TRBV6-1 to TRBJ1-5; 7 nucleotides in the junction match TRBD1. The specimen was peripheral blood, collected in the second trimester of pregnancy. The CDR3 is CASHIQGLYQPQHF. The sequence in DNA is TGTGCCAGCCACATACAGGGGTTGTATCAGCCCCAGCATTTT.